This T cell receptor beta chain was obtained from a study of blood T cell repertoires in COVID-19. Study in general: The analysed material was cDNA or gDNA that came from T cells, B-cell-depleted T cells, or PBMCs.

A note on this clone: Its ends do not fully match the called genes, so a read error is possible.

Original processing notes: The authors estimated nucleated cell counts from reference gene primer amplification. Some clones are missing from TCRdb's copy, which holds only in-frame ones; the method was immunoSEQ multiplex PCR. V, J and clone size derive from that table, while D and trimming were established from the DNA sequence. In the table there are over 300,000 clones, around 87% of which are singletons. The V gene's germline CDR1 is SEHNR and CDR2 FQNEAQ (reference sequence). This CDR3 has 15 amino acids. V and J are TRBV7-9 and TRBJ2-6; D might be TRBD1 (5 bases). This clonotype was sampled from a man aged 18-30 years with active or convalescent COVID-19. The specimen sequenced was peripheral blood. CDR3 coding DNA: TGTGCCAGCAGCGGGTCGCTCTCTGGGGCCAACGTGCTGACTTTC. It encodes CASSGSLSGANVLTF.